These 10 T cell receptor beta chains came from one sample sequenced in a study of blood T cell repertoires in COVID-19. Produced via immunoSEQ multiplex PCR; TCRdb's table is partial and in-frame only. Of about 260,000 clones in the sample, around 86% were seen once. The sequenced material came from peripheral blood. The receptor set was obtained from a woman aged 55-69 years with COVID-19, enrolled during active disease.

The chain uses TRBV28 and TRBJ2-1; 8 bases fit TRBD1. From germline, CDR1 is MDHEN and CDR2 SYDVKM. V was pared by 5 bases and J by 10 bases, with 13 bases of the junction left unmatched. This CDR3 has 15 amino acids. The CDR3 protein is CASSPRRTGSAEQFF. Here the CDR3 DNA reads TGTGCCAGCAGTCCCCGGCGGACAGGGTCTGCGGAGCAGTTCTTC.

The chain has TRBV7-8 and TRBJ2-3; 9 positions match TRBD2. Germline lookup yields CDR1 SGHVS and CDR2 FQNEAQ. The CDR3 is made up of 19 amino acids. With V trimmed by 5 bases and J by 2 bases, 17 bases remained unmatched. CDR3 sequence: CASSPPRIAGEQDTDTQYF. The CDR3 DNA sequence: TGTGCCAGCAGCCCACCTCGGATAGCGGGAGAACAAGACACAGATACGCAGTATTTT. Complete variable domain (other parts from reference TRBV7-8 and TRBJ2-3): GAGVSQSPRYKVAKRGQDVALRCDPISGHVSLFWYQQALGQGPEFLTYFQNEAQLDKSGLPSDRFFAERPEGSVSTLKIQRTQQEDSAVYLCASSPPRIAGEQDTDTQYFGPGTRLTVL.

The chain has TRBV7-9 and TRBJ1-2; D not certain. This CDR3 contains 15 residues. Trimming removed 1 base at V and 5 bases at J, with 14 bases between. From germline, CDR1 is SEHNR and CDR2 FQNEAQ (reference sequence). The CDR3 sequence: CASSLDLSGFYGYTF. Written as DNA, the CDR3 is TGTGCCAGCAGCTTAGACCTATCGGGGTTTTATGGCTACACCTTC.

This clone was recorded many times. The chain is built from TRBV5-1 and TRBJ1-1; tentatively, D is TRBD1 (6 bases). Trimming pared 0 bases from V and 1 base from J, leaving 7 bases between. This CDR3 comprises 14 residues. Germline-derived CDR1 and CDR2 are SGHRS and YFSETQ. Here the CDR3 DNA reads TGCGCCAGCAGCTTGGCGGGACAGAACACTGAAGCTTTCTTT. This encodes CASSLAGQNTEAFF.

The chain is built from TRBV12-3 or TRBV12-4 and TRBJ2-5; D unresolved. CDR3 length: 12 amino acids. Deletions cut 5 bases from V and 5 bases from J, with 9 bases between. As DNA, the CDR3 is TGTGCCAGCAGTCCGATCGGGGAGACCCAGTACTTC. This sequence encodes CASSPIGETQYF.

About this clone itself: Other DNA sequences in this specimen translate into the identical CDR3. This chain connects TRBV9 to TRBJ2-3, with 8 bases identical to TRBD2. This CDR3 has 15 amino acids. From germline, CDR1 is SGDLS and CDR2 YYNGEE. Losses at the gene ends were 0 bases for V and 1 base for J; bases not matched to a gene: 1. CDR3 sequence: CASSVETSGTDTQYF. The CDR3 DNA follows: TGTGCCAGCAGCGTAGAGACTAGCGGCACAGATACGCAGTATTTT.

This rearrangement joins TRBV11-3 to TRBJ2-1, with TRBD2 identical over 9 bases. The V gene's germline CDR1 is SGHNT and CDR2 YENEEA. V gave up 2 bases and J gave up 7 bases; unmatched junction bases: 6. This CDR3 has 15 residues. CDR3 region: CASSLRPSGNNEQFF. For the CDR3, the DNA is TGTGCCAGCAGCTTAAGGCCTAGCGGGAATAATGAGCAGTTCTTC. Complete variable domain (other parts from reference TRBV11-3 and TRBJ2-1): EAGVVQSPRYKIIEKKQPVAFWCNPISGHNTLYWYLQNLGQGPELLIRYENEEAVDDSQLPKDRFSAERLKGVDSTLKIQPAELGDSAVYLCASSLRPSGNNEQFFGPGTRLTVL.

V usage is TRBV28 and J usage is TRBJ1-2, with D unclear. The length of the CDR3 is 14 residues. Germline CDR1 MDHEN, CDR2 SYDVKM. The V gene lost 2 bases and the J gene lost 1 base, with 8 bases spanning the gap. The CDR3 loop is CASSLVAINYGYTF. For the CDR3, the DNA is TGTGCCAGCAGTTTAGTGGCAATTAACTATGGCTACACCTTC.

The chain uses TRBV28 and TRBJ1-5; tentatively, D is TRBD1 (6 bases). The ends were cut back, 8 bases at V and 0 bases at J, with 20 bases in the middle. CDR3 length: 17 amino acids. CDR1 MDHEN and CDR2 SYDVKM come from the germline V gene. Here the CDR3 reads CASLSGGPHYSNQPQHF. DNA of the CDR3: TGTGCCAGCCTATCCGGGGGGCCACATTATAGCAATCAGCCCCAGCATTTT.

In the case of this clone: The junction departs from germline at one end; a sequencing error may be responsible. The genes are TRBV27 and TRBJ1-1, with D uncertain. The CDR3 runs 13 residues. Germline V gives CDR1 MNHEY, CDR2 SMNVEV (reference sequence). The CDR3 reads CVSSWTANTEAFF. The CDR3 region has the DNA TGTGTCAGCAGTTGGACTGCCAACACTGAAGCTTTCTTT.